Shown below are 11 T cell receptor beta chains from a single sample sequenced in a study of breast tumors, draining lymph nodes, adjacent tissues. Each CDR3 protein is one row after TCRdb ran MiXCR on the multiplex PCR reads. This table has 150,000 to 200,000 distinct CDR3 sequences, 33% appearing once. Axillary draining lymph nodes of breast cancer patients supplied the node samples. Sequencing was done on a sample of axillary lymph node tissue. The receptor set was obtained from a female donor with breast cancer. Some clones in this sample may be carry-over from other donors' samples.

The J gene is TRBJ2-1, the V gene TRBV28, with 12 bases identical to TRBD2. Trimming removed 4 bases from V and 6 bases from J; junction bases left unmatched: 4. The germline V gene has CDR1 MDHEN and CDR2 SYDVKM. CDR3 length: 15 residues. The CDR3 reads CASSYTSGRPNEQFF. Written as DNA, the CDR3 is TGTGCCAGCAGTTATACTAGCGGGAGGCCCAATGAGCAGTTCTTC.

Concerning this clonotype: Relative to the germline gene, one junction end is altered; a read error may explain this. The chain carries TRBV10-3 and TRBJ2-7; TRBD2 is a possible D gene (5 bases). The CDR3 contains 13 residues. The germline V gene encodes CDR1 ENHRY and CDR2 SYGVKD. CDR3 sequence (DNA): TGTGCCATCAGGGAGGAGGCCGGGTACGAGCAGTGTTTC. This gives the protein CAIREEAGYEQCF.

This clonotype was seen many times. This sequence joins TRBV7-3 and TRBJ2-1, with D maybe TRBD2 (6 bases). V shed 0 bases and J shed 5 bases, with 17 bases lying between them. The germline gives CDR1 SGHTA, CDR2 FQGTGA. The CDR3 has 17 residues. This chain's CDR3 is CASSLTFSGATDNEQFF. DNA for the CDR3: TGTGCCAGCAGCTTAACCTTTAGCGGAGCCACGGACAATGAGCAGTTCTTC.

This clonotype has ten or more counts. The rearrangement joins TRBV11-2 to TRBJ1-2, with a weak D call TRBD1 (6 bases). The CDR3 totals 12 residues. Trimming pared 10 bases from V and 8 bases from J, leaving 17 bases between. Germline-derived CDR1 and CDR2 are SGHAT and FQNNGV. The CDR3 coding sequence is TGTGCCACCGATGACAGGACTCGAGGCTACACCTTC. It yields the protein CATDDRTRGYTF.

This clonotype showed up many times. J is TRBJ1-4 and V is TRBV20-1; 7 bases are a match to TRBD1. The germline V gene has CDR1 DFQATT and CDR2 SNEGSKA (reference sequence). Germline trimming cut 2 bases from V and 8 bases from J; bases unmatched to any gene: 8. This CDR3 region has 14 residues. The DNA for the CDR3 is TGCAGTGCTAGACCCCAGGGGGTTGTGGAAAAACTGTTTTTT. Amino acids: CSARPQGVVEKLFF.

In this sample, this clonotype turned up once. The rearrangement joins TRBV2 to TRBJ1-6, with TRBD1 as a possible D gene (6 bases). Trimming pared 1 base from V and 17 bases from J, leaving 12 bases between. This CDR3 contains 12 residues. The germline V gene has CDR1 SNHLY and CDR2 FYNNEI. The CDR3 spells CASSEGWDIFHF. The DNA of the CDR3 is TGTGCCAGCAGTGAAGGATGGGACATCTTCCACTTT.

This clonotype showed up many times. The junction shows a germline mismatch at one end, possibly a read error. The rearrangement uses TRBV5-1 and TRBJ1-6; no clear D gene. Germline V gene sequence: CDR1 SGHRS, CDR2 YFSETQ. The CDR3 covers 14 residues. The CDR3 is CASSLIGSDSPLHF. The CDR3 region has the DNA TGCGCCAGCAGCTTGATTGGCAGCGATTCCCCCCTCCACTTT.

At least ten counts were recorded for this clonotype. The rearrangement links TRBV6-5 to TRBJ2-1; 12 positions agree with TRBD2. The CDR3 totals 15 residues. J gave up 9 bases and V 3 bases, and 6 bases lay outside the gene matches. Germline V gives CDR1 MNHEY, CDR2 SVGAGI. CDR3: CASSYRTSGKGEQFF. The DNA for the CDR3 is TGTGCCAGCAGTTATAGGACTAGCGGGAAGGGTGAGCAGTTCTTC.

The rearrangement links TRBV28 to TRBJ2-4, with D perhaps matching TRBD2 (5 bases). Trimming cost V 2 bases and J 1 base, with 15 bases left between them. The CDR3 spans 17 residues. Germline lookup yields CDR1 MDHEN and CDR2 SYDVKM. CDR3 nucleotide sequence: TGTGCCAGCAGTTTAGTAACTACTCGGGGTGCCAAAAACATTCAGTACTTC. Translating gives CASSLVTTRGAKNIQYF.

This clonotype was seen repeatedly, ten times or more. This chain links TRBV28 with TRBJ2-5, with D possibly matching TRBD2 (6 bases). Trimming pared 8 bases from V and 4 bases from J, leaving 17 bases between. The CDR3 length is 14 residues. Germline assignment: CDR1 MDHEN and CDR2 SYDVKM. In DNA, the CDR3 is TGTGCCAGCCGACCCAGGAGGGCAGGAGAGACCCAGTACTTC. This encodes CASRPRRAGETQYF.

This clonotype has a count of ten or more. V and J are TRBV4-3 and TRBJ1-2; 9 bases match TRBD1. The CDR3 has 17 amino acids. The V gene end was trimmed by 4 bases and the J gene end by 2 bases; junction bases not matched to a gene: 11. The germline CDR1 and CDR2 sequences are LGHNA and YSLEER. CDR3 DNA: TGCGCCAGCAGCCCCCCACCTGGGACAGGGACGAACTATGGCTACACCTTC. Translated: CASSPPPGTGTNYGYTF.